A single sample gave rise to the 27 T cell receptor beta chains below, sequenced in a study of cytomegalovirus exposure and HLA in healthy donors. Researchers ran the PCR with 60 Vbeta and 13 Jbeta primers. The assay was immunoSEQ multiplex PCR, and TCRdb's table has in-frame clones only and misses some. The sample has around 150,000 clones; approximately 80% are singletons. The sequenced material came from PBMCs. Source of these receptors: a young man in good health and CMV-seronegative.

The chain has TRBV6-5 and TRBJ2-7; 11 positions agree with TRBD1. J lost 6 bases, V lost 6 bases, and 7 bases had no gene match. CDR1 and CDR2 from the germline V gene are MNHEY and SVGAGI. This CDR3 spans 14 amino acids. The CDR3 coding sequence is TGTGCCAGCAGGGAGGACAGGGGGCTCTTCGAGCAGTACTTC. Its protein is CASREDRGLFEQYF.

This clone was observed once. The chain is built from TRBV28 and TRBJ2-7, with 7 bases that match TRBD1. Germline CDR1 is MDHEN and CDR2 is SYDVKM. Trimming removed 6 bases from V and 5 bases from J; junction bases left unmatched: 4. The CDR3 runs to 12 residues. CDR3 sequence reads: CASRQGSDEQYF. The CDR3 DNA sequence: TGTGCCAGCAGACAGGGGAGCGACGAGCAGTACTTC.

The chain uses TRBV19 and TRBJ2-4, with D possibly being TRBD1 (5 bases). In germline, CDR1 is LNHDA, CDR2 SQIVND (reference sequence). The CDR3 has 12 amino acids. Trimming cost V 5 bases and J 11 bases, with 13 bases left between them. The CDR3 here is CASSSSGIFQYF. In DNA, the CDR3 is TGTGCCAGTAGTTCCTCAGGGATTTTTCAGTACTTC.

The CDR3 is CASSRTILEQYF. The CDR3 nucleotides read TGTGCCAGCAGTCGGACAATCCTTGAGCAGTACTTC. This chain joins TRBV5-6 and TRBJ2-7; D possibly corresponds to TRBD1 (5 bases). Germline assignment: CDR1 SGHDT and CDR2 YYEEEE. The ends were cut back, 5 bases at V and 7 bases at J, with 13 bases in the middle. The CDR3 loop spans 12 amino acids.

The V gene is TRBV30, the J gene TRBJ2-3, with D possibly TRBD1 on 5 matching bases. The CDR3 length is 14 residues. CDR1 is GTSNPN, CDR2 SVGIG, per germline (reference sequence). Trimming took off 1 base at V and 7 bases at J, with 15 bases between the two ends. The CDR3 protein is CAWSGGAEHHTQYF. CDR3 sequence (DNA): TGTGCCTGGAGTGGGGGCGCGGAGCACCATACGCAGTATTTT. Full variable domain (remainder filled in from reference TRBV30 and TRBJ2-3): SQTIHQWPATLVQPVGSPLSLECTVEGTSNPNLYWYRQAAGRGLQLLFYSVGIGQISSEVPQNLSASRPQDRQFILSSKKLLLSDSGFYLCAWSGGAEHHTQYFGPGTRLTVL.

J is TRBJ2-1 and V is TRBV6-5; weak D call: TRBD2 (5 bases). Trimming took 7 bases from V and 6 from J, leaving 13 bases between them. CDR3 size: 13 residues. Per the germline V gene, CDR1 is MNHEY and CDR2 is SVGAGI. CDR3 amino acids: CASTPLASNEQFF. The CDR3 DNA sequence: TGTGCCAGCACCCCCCTAGCAAGCAATGAGCAGTTCTTC.

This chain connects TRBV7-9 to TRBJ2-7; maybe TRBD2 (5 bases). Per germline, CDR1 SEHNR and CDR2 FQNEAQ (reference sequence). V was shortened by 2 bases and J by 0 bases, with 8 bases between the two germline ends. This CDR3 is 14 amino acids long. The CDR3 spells CASSLLASSYEQYF. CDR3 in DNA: TGTGCCAGCAGCTTACTAGCAAGCTCCTACGAGCAGTACTTC.

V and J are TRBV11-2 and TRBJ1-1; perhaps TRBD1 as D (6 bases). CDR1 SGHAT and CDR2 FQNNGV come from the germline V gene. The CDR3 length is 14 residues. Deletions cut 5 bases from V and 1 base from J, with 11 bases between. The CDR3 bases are TGTGCCAGCAGCCCAGGGGTGGAGAACACTGAAGCTTTCTTT. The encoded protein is CASSPGVENTEAFF.

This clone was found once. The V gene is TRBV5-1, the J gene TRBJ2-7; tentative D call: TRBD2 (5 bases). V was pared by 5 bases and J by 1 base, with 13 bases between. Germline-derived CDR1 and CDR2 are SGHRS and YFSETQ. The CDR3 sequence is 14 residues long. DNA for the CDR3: TGCGCCAGCAGTACTGGGCTAGCTTCCTACGAGCAGTACTTC. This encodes CASSTGLASYEQYF.

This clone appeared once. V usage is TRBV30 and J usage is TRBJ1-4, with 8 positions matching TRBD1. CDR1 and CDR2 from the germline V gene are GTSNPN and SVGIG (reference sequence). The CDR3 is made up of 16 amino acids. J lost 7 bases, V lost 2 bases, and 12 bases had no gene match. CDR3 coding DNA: TGTGCCTGGAGTACGGGACAGGCGGTCGATTTTGAAAAACTGTTTTTT. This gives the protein CAWSTGQAVDFEKLFF.

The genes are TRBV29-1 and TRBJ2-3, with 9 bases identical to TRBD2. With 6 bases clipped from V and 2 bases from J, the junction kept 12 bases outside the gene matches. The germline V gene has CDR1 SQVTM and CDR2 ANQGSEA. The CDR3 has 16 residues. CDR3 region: CSVARTSETYTDTQYF. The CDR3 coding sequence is TGCAGCGTAGCCCGGACTAGCGAGACCTACACAGATACGCAGTATTTT.

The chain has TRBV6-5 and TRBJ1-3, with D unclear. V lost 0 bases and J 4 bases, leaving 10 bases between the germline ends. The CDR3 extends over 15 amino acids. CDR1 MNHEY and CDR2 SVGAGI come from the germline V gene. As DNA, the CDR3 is TGTGCCAGCAGTTACTCTTTACTGGGCGGAAACACCATATATTTT. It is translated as CASSYSLLGGNTIYF.

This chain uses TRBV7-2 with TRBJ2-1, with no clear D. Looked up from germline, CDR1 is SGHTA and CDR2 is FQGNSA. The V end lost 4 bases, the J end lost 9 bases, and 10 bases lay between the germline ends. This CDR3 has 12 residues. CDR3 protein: CASSSLVGEQFF. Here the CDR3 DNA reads TGTGCCAGCAGCTCGCTAGTGGGTGAGCAGTTCTTC.

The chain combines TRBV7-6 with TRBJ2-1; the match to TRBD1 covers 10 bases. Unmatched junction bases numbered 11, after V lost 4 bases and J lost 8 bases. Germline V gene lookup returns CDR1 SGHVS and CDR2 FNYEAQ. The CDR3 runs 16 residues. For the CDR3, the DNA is TGTGCCAGCAGCTATCCTAGACAGGGGGCAAGGGATGAGCAGTTCTTC. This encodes CASSYPRQGARDEQFF.

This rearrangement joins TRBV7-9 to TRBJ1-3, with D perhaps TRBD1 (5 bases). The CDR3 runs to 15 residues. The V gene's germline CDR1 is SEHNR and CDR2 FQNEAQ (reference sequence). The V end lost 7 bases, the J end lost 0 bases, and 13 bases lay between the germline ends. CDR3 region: CASTEPGSSGNTIYF. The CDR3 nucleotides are TGTGCCAGCACCGAACCAGGGTCCTCTGGAAACACCATATATTTT.

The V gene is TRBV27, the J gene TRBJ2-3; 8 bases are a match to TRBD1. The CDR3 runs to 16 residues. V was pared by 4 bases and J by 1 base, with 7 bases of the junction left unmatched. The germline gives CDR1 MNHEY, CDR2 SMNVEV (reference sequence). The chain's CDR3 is CASSSRTGRGTDTQYF. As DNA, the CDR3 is TGTGCCAGCAGTTCCAGGACAGGGAGAGGCACAGATACGCAGTATTTT.

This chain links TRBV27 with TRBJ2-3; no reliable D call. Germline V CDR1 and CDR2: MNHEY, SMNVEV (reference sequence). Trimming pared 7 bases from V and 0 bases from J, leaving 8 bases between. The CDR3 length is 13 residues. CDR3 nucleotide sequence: TGTGCCAGCAACACCCTCAGCACAGATACGCAGTATTTT. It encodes CASNTLSTDTQYF.

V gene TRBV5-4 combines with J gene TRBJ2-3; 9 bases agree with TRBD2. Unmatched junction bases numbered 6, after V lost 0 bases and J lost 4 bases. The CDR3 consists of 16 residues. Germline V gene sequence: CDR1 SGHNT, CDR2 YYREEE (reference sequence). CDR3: CASSLAAGGLADTQYF. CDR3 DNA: TGTGCCAGCAGCTTGGCCGCGGGAGGGTTAGCAGATACGCAGTATTTT.

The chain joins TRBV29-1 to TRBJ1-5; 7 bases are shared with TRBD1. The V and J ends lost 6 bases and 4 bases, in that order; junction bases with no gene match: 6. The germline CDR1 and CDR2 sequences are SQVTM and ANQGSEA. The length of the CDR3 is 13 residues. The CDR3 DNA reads TGCAGCGTAGCCGGGACAGAAAATCAGCCCCAGCATTTT. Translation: CSVAGTENQPQHF.

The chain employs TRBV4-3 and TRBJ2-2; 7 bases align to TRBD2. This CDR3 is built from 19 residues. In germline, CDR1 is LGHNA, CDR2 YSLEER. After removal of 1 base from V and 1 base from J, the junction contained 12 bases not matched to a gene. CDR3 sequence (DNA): TGCGCCAGCAGCCAAGGGTGGGATAGCGGGCACTTGAACACCGGGGAGCTGTTTTTT. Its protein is CASSQGWDSGHLNTGELFF.

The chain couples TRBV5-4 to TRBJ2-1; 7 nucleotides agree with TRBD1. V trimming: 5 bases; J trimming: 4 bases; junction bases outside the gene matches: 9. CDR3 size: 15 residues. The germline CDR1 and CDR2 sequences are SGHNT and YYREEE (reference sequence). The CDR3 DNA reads TGTGCCAGCAGTAAGCGAGGGGGCAGGTACAATGAGCAGTTCTTC. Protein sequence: CASSKRGGRYNEQFF.

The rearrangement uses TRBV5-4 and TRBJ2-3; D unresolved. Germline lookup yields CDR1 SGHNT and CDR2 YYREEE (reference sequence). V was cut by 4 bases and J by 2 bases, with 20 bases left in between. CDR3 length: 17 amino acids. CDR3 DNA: TGTGCCAGCAGCGCCCCGTTTTCAGGCGACAACACAGATACGCAGTATTTT. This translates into CASSAPFSGDNTDTQYF. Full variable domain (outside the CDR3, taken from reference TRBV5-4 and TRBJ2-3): ETGVTQSPTHLIKTRGQQVTLRCSSQSGHNTVSWYQQALGQGPQFIFQYYREEENGRGNFPPRFSGLQFPNYSSELNVNALELDDSALYLCASSAPFSGDNTDTQYFGPGTRLTVL.

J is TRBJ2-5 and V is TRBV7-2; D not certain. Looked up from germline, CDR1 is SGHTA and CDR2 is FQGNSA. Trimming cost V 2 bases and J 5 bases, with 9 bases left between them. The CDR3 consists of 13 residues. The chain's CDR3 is CASSLPKEETQYF. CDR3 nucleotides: TGTGCCAGCAGCTTACCGAAGGAGGAGACCCAGTACTTC.

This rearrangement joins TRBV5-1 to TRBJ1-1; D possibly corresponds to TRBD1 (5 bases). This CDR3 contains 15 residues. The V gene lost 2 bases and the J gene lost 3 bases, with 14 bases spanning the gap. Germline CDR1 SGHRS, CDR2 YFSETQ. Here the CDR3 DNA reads TGCGCCAGCAGCTTTTCGCCGACAGAGCACACTGAAGCTTTCTTT. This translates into CASSFSPTEHTEAFF.

CDR3 amino acids: CASSVGLADQETQYF. DNA for the CDR3: TGTGCCAGCAGCGTAGGGCTAGCGGACCAAGAGACCCAGTACTTC. The chain uses TRBV9 and TRBJ2-5, with 7 bases matching TRBD2. V gave up 0 bases and J gave up 0 bases; unmatched junction bases: 2. This CDR3 has 15 residues. Germline CDR1 is SGDLS and CDR2 is YYNGEE.

CDR3 protein: CASSPGQGALYNEQFF. CDR3 coding DNA: TGTGCCAGCTCACCCGGACAGGGCGCGTTATACAATGAGCAGTTCTTC. V usage is TRBV18 and J usage is TRBJ2-1; 8 bases are a match to TRBD1. The V segment lost 3 bases and the J segment 4 bases; nucleotides outside the gene matches: 8. CDR3 size: 16 residues. Germline V CDR1 and CDR2: KGHSH, LQKENI.

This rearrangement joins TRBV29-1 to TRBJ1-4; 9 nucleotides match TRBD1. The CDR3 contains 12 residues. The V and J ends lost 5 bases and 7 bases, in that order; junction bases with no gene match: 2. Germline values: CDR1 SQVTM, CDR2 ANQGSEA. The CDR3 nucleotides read TGCAGCGTTACGGACAGGGGTGAAAAACTGTTTTTT. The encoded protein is CSVTDRGEKLFF.